This TCR beta chain appears in the sequencing data of a study of early T cells in non-severe SARS-CoV-2 infection. Broader study findings: VDJdb-based matching was biased toward anti-spike CD8 responses and missed private and CD4 specificities.

TCRdb fed the 5' RACE reads into MiXCR, producing one record per CDR3 protein. The data hold about 18,000 distinct CDR3 sequences, with 4.5% to 6.5% observed a single time. The CDR3 is 13 residues long. V was clipped by 5 bases and J by 0 bases, with 7 bases between them. This clonotype was observed at least ten times. Its antigen remains unknown. This receptor was identified in an adult who was a healthcare worker with PCR-confirmed SARS-CoV-2 infection or an uninfected control (not recorded which). The J gene is TRBJ1-2, the V gene TRBV12-3 or TRBV12-4; unclear D gene. Sequenced sample: whole blood. CDR3 in DNA: TGTGCCAGCAGTCCTAACGCTAACTATGGCTACACCTTC. Its translation: CASSPNANYGYTF.